This is a list of T cell receptor beta chains from one sample in a study of shared clonotypes between healthy human individuals. TCRdb keeps only in-frame clones here, not all; method: immunoSEQ multiplex PCR. The profile shows 1.6 million or so clones, 95% to 97% of them singletons. Source material: naive CD4+ T cells sorted from blood. These receptors all come from a man aged 25 to 40 in good health. Each CDR3 is given with its conserved first and last residue. The order of the fields is clone size, V gene, D gene, J gene, CDR3 DNA, CDR3 protein. D genes are given only for firm matches. Part of the rows lack a size; the others show once, few, many or a class for expanded clones.

>NA|TRBV6-6|NA|TRBJ1-2
TGTGCCAGCAGTACCCAACAGGGTACGGGCTATGGCTACACCTTC
CASSTQQGTGYGYTF
>once|TRBV10-3|TRBD2|TRBJ2-7
TGTGCCACCTCTAGCGGGAGGAGTTCCTACGAGCAGTACTTC
CATSSGRSSYEQYF
>NA|TRBV5-1|TRBD1|TRBJ2-7
TGCGCCAGCAGTCCAGGGGGCTTGTACGAGCAGTACTTC
CASSPGGLYEQYF
>NA|TRBV7-2|TRBD2|TRBJ2-7
TGTGCCAGCACCCAAGGCGGGGGAACCACTGGGCAGTACTTC
CASTQGGGTTGQYF
>NA|TRBV6-6|NA|TRBJ1-1
TGTGCCAGCAGTCCAGGGGTTGTCACTGAAGCTTTCTTT
CASSPGVVTEAFF
>NA|TRBV5-1|NA|TRBJ2-7
TGCGCCAGCAGCTTGGGAGGGTCTGCCTACGAGCAGTACTTC
CASSLGGSAYEQYF
>NA|TRBV5-8|NA|TRBJ1-2
TGTGCCAGCAGCTTGACAGGGAGAGGGAAATTAAACTATGGCTACACCTTC
CASSLTGRGKLNYGYTF
>once|TRBV6-6|NA|TRBJ2-5
TGTGCCAGCAGTTCCCGTAGGGGCGGGGAACAGACCCAGTACTTC
CASSSRRGGEQTQYF
>NA|TRBV5-6|NA|TRBJ2-5
TGTGCCAGCAGCTTGGTTAGGGGCGAGACCCAGTACTTC
CASSLVRGETQYF
>NA|TRBV29-1|TRBD1|TRBJ1-2
TGCAGCGTTTCACAGGGGGTGGGTTACTATGGCTACACCTTC
CSVSQGVGYYGYTF
>NA|TRBV28|NA|TRBJ2-3
TGTGCCAGCAGTTATCCAGGGGGCACAGATACGCAGTATTTT
CASSYPGGTDTQYF
>NA|TRBV28|NA|TRBJ2-3
TGTGCCAGCAACCCTCTGGGGGCGAGCACAGATACGCAGTATTTT
CASNPLGASTDTQYF
>NA|TRBV5-5|NA|TRBJ2-3
TGTGCCAGCAGCTTCTTGGCAGGGGAAGCAGATACGCAGTATTTT
CASSFLAGEADTQYF
>NA|TRBV14|TRBD1|TRBJ1-2
TGTGCCAGCAGCCAGTGGGGACAGGCTAGGAATGGCTACACCTTC
CASSQWGQARNGYTF
>NA|TRBV9|TRBD2|TRBJ2-1
TGTGCCAGCAGCGCCACTAGCGGGAGTGGGATATCGGACAATGAGCAGTTCTTC
CASSATSGSGISDNEQFF
>NA|TRBV6-4|TRBD2|TRBJ2-1
TGTGCCAGCAGTGATCTAGCGGGAGGGCCTCAGTTCTTC
CASSDLAGGPQFF
>NA|TRBV28|NA|TRBJ1-5
TGTGCCAGCAGTTCCCGGACAGAAACTAGCAATCAGCCCCAGCATTTT
CASSSRTETSNQPQHF
>NA|TRBV19|NA|TRBJ2-5
TGTGCCAGTAGTAATTGGGCGCAAGAGACCCAGTACTTC
CASSNWAQETQYF
>NA|TRBV6-1|TRBD1|TRBJ1-1
TGTGCCAGCAGCGACGGGACAGCTAACACTGAAGCTTTCTTT
CASSDGTANTEAFF
>NA|TRBV5-4|TRBD1|TRBJ2-2
TGTGCCAGCAGCTACGACAGGGTAGGCACCGGGGAGCTGTTTTTT
CASSYDRVGTGELFF
>NA|TRBV10-3|NA|TRBJ2-3
TGTGCCATCAGTGACCAGGATACGCAGTATTTT
CAISDQDTQYF
>NA|TRBV7-3|NA|TRBJ2-2
TGTGCCAGCAGCTTATGGGCCACCGGGGAGCTGTTTTTT
CASSLWATGELFF
>NA|TRBV28|NA|TRBJ2-3
TGTGCCAGCAGTTTAGGATTTTTCACAGATACGCAGTATTTT
CASSLGFFTDTQYF
>NA|TRBV18|NA|TRBJ2-7
TGTGCCAGCTCACCGAATCACTACGAGCAGTACTTC
CASSPNHYEQYF